This T cell receptor beta chain was recorded in a study of T-cell reconstitution after alpha-beta-depleted transplantation in children. Study conclusions and caveats: Newly made T cells mostly supplied T-cell counts and diversity one year after transplant.

The germline V gene encodes CDR1 MGHRA and CDR2 YSYEKL. The CDR3 spans 15 residues. V was clipped by 2 bases and J by 2 bases, with 13 bases between them. This clonotype was seen at least ten times. Its antigen remains unknown. Library preparation (for TCRbeta) was performed with unique molecular identifiers. TCRdb redid the calling of the PCR reads with MiXCR, one entry per CDR3 protein. This repertoire shows approximately 170,000 distinct CDR3 sequences, around 10% found once; its top ten account for roughly 13%. The chain couples TRBV4-1 to TRBJ2-7, with no clear D. This receptor was obtained from a boy younger than 10 with acute myeloid leukemia, due to receive a stem cell transplant. Here the sequenced sample was PBMCs, taken before TCRalphabeta/CD19-depleted stem cell transplant. In DNA form, the CDR3 reads TGCGCCAGCAGCCAAATAAAGGATGAGGCCTACGAGCAGTACTTC. Residues: CASSQIKDEAYEQYF.